These 15 T cell receptor beta chains came from one sample sequenced in a study of blood T cell repertoires in COVID-19. This table comes from immunoSEQ multiplex PCR, and its TCRdb copy is limited to in-frame clones, with some not included. The table includes 80,000 to 100,000 clones, 70% to 80% detected once. Source material: peripheral blood. All receptors come from a man aged 65-85 years with acute or convalescent COVID-19.

V is TRBV5-6 and J is TRBJ1-6, with TRBD1 identical over 7 bases. The V segment lost 4 bases and the J segment 10 bases; nucleotides outside the gene matches: 11. There are 15 residues in the CDR3. CDR1 is SGHDT and CDR2 is YYEEEE in the germline V gene. CDR3 protein: CASSPQGGRGSPLHF. The CDR3 bases are TGTGCCAGCAGCCCCCAGGGGGGCAGAGGATCACCCCTCCACTTT. The variable domain in full, completed from reference TRBV5-6 and TRBJ1-6, reads DAGVTQSPTHLIKTRGQQVTLRCSPKSGHDTVSWYQQALGQGPQFIFQYYEEEERQRGNFPDRFSGHQFPNYSSELNVNALLLGDSALYLCASSPQGGRGSPLHFGNGTRLTVT.

This sequence joins TRBV18 and TRBJ2-3, with 10 bases lining up with TRBD2. This CDR3 is built from 17 residues. The V segment lost 3 bases and the J segment 4 bases; nucleotides outside the gene matches: 10. Looked up from germline, CDR1 is KGHSH and CDR2 is LQKENI. The CDR3 loop reads CASSPASGRAGADTQYF. The CDR3 DNA reads as TGTGCCAGCTCACCGGCGAGCGGGAGGGCCGGCGCAGATACGCAGTATTTT. The full variable domain, in which reference TRBV18 and TRBJ2-3 provide the parts outside the CDR3, is NAGVMQNPRHLVRRRGQEARLRCSPMKGHSHVYWYRQLPEEGLKFMVYLQKENIIDESGMPKERFSAEFPKEGPSILRIQQVVRGDSAAYFCASSPASGRAGADTQYFGPGTRLTVL.

This clone was detected only a few times. The chain employs TRBV28 and TRBJ1-5, with TRBD1 as a possible D gene (5 bases). Germline lookup yields CDR1 MDHEN and CDR2 SYDVKM. The CDR3 totals 15 residues. Trimming took 7 bases from V and 0 from J, leaving 13 bases between them. The CDR3 bases are TGTGCCAGCAAAAACGGGGGATATAGCAATCAGCCCCAGCATTTT. Translation gives CASKNGGYSNQPQHF.

V is TRBV19 and J is TRBJ2-7, with TRBD1 matching over 9 bases. The CDR3 is 14 amino acids. V gave up 5 bases and J gave up 2 bases; unmatched junction bases: 4. The germline CDR1 and CDR2 sequences are LNHDA and SQIVND (reference sequence). The CDR3 bases are TGTGCCAGTAGTTACAGGGGGCGCGCCTACGAGCAGTACTTC. Protein sequence: CASSYRGRAYEQYF.

The chain links TRBV6-5 to TRBJ2-7; the match to TRBD2 covers 10 bases. Trimming at V came to 6 bases and at J to 6 bases, leaving 8 bases not matched to a gene. This CDR3 spans 14 amino acids. Germline CDR1 reads MNHEY; CDR2 reads SVGAGI. The CDR3 region is CASRLAGGGLEQYF. CDR3 DNA sequence: TGTGCCAGCAGATTAGCGGGAGGCGGGCTCGAGCAGTACTTC.

The genes are TRBV5-1 and TRBJ1-4; 7 positions agree with TRBD1. The V gene's germline CDR1 is SGHRS and CDR2 YFSETQ. The V segment lost 4 bases and the J segment 6 bases; nucleotides outside the gene matches: 6. The length of the CDR3 is 14 residues. The CDR3 bases are TGCGCCAGCAGCACCAGGGGGTCCCATGAAAAACTGTTTTTT. Translation gives CASSTRGSHEKLFF.

The genes are TRBV9 and TRBJ2-5, with a tentative D call TRBD1 (6 bases). Germline V gene lookup returns CDR1 SGDLS and CDR2 YYNGEE. The CDR3 is made up of 15 amino acids. Trimming pared 3 bases from V and 5 bases from J, leaving 17 bases between. The CDR3 protein is CASSERTESLETQYF. In nucleotides, the CDR3 is TGTGCCAGCAGCGAGAGGACAGAATCGTTGGAGACCCAGTACTTC.

The genes are TRBV9 and TRBJ2-3; 11 nucleotides align to TRBD2. J gave up 4 bases and V 3 bases, and 7 bases lay outside the gene matches. CDR1 and CDR2 (germline): SGDLS, YYNGEE. This CDR3 has 16 amino acids. CDR3 DNA: TGTGCCAGCAGCGCAGATAGCGGGAGGGCCCCAGATACGCAGTATTTT. Translating gives CASSADSGRAPDTQYF.

The rearrangement uses TRBV27 and TRBJ2-5; D is perhaps TRBD1 (5 bases). This CDR3 comprises 14 residues. Trimming removed 5 bases from V and 2 bases from J, with 12 bases in between. Germline CDR1 reads MNHEY; CDR2 reads SMNVEV (reference sequence). The CDR3 protein is CASSPWTKQETQYF. The DNA for the CDR3 is TGTGCCAGCAGTCCATGGACAAAACAAGAGACCCAGTACTTC.

J is TRBJ2-1 and V is TRBV2; a weak D match, TRBD2 (6 bases). The CDR3 has 19 residues. Between the trimmed V and J ends, which lost 8 bases and 0 bases, there was a span of 26 bases. CDR1 SNHLY and CDR2 FYNNEI come from the germline V gene. The CDR3 here is CASGSPRAGRGSSYNEQFF. CDR3 coding DNA: TGTGCCAGCGGGAGTCCTCGTGCGGGACGGGGAAGCTCCTACAATGAGCAGTTCTTC.

This chain links TRBV6-5 with TRBJ2-7; 9 positions agree with TRBD1. Germline V lookup: CDR1 MNHEY, CDR2 SVGAGI. The J segment lost 2 bases and the V segment lost 4 bases, leaving 6 bases of the junction unmatched. The CDR3 has 15 residues. CDR3 region: CASSFYRGHTYEQYF. The CDR3 DNA reads as TGTGCCAGCAGTTTCTACAGGGGGCACACCTACGAGCAGTACTTC.

The CDR3 loop is CAISASSGRIRYEQYF. CDR3 coding DNA: TGTGCCATCAGTGCCTCTAGCGGGAGAATCCGCTACGAGCAGTACTTC. The chain couples TRBV10-3 to TRBJ2-7; 10 nucleotides agree with TRBD2. Trimming took 4 bases from V and 3 from J; bases not matched to a gene: 9. The CDR3 consists of 16 residues. Germline values: CDR1 ENHRY, CDR2 SYGVKD.

The gene calls are TRBV5-8 and TRBJ1-1; D ambiguous. This CDR3 spans 11 amino acids. V was shortened by 0 bases and J by 5 bases, with 2 bases between the two germline ends. The germline gives CDR1 SGHTS, CDR2 YDEGEE. The CDR3, as DNA: TGTGCCAGCAGCTTGGTAACTGAAGCTTTCTTT. Amino acids: CASSLVTEAFF.

A single count supports this clone. V gene TRBV7-2 combines with J gene TRBJ2-1; 10 bases are shared with TRBD2. The CDR3 spans 13 residues. Germline CDR1 and CDR2: SGHTA and FQGNSA. V lost 5 bases to trimming and J lost 15 bases; unmatched junction nucleotides: 10. The CDR3 nucleotides read TGTGCCAGCAGCGCGGATCCTAGCGGGAGCTCGTTCTTC. Translation: CASSADPSGSSFF.

The chain recombines TRBV5-1 with TRBJ1-1; TRBD1 agrees at 8 bases. The ends lost 0 bases at V and 5 bases at J; junction bases unmatched: 6. Looked up from germline, CDR1 is SGHRS and CDR2 is YFSETQ. The CDR3 totals 15 residues. The CDR3 sequence is CASSLAGTGGTEAFF. The CDR3 nucleotides are TGCGCCAGCAGCTTGGCCGGGACAGGAGGAACTGAAGCTTTCTTT.